This is a list of T cell receptor beta chains from one sample in a study of human versus mouse CDR3 diversity and MHC coevolution. Profiled with immunoSEQ multiplex PCR; TCRdb holds only in-frame clones, not every one. Of 55,000 to 65,000 clones listed, 90% to 95% were seen once; the top ten hold around 18%. The source material was naive CD4+ T cells from blood. Source of these receptors: a person aged 55-75 years in good health. CDR3s include the opening cysteine and the closing phenylalanine or tryptophan. The order of the fields is D gene, J gene, clone size, V gene, CDR3 protein, CDR3 DNA. D genes are given only for firm matches. Clone size is stated in some rows and not others, as once, few, many or a class when expanded.

TRBD1	TRBJ1-2	.	TRBV29-1	CSVLQPPDRGKGYTF	TGCAGCGTCCTGCAACCCCCGGACAGGGGGAAAGGCTACACCTTC
.	TRBJ1-5	.	TRBV10-2	CASTMTGLNQPQHF	TGCGCCAGCACTATGACAGGTCTCAATCAGCCCCAGCATTTT
.	TRBJ2-6	.	TRBV12-2	CASRITGGASGANVLTF	TGTGCAAGTCGCATCACAGGGGGCGCTTCCGGGGCCAACGTCCTGACTTTC
TRBD1	TRBJ1-2	few	TRBV19	CASSTRGQVHTF	TGTGCCAGTAGTACCCGGGGACAGGTACACACCTTC
TRBD1	TRBJ1-2	.	TRBV30	CAWSVMGTGYGYTF	TGTGCCTGGAGTGTAATGGGGACAGGGTATGGCTACACCTTC
TRBD2	TRBJ2-3	.	TRBV7-2	CASSSRLGRGADTQYF	TGTGCCAGCAGCTCGCGGTTGGGGCGGGGGGCAGATACGCAGTATTTT
.	TRBJ1-4	few	TRBV7-9	CASSFRVDGEKLFF	TGTGCCAGCAGCTTTCGGGTCGACGGAGAAAAACTGTTTTTT
.	TRBJ2-6	.	TRBV5-1	CASTTGALSGANVLTF	TGCGCCAGTACGACAGGAGCCCTCTCTGGGGCCAACGTCCTGACTTTC
.	TRBJ2-4	once	TRBV6-1	CATGPSGVDIQYF	TGTGCCACCGGGCCCTCCGGGGTAGACATTCAGTACTTC
TRBD1	TRBJ2-7	.	TRBV5-1	CASSLLNRGSYEQYF	TGCGCCAGCAGCTTACTGAACAGGGGTTCCTACGAGCAGTACTTC
.	TRBJ1-3	.	TRBV5-5	CASSYPQGSGNTIYF	TGTGCCAGCAGCTATCCACAGGGCTCTGGAAACACCATATATTTT
.	TRBJ1-2	.	TRBV30	CAWSVNLSGDGYTF	TGTGCCTGGAGTGTAAATCTATCAGGGGATGGCTACACCTTC
TRBD1	TRBJ2-5	.	TRBV7-8	CASSQGTGGVTRQYF	TGTGCCAGCAGTCAGGGGACAGGGGGCGTGACGCGTCAGTACTTC
.	TRBJ2-7	.	TRBV7-2	CASSVYFGGSYEQYF	TGTGCCAGCAGCGTGTACTTTGGCGGCTCCTACGAGCAGTACTTC
TRBD2	TRBJ2-1	.	TRBV18	CASSLQLAGGGNEQFF	TGTGCCAGCTCACTCCAACTAGCGGGAGGGGGCAATGAGCAGTTCTTC
.	TRBJ2-5	.	TRBV11-2	CASRSVDRTETQYF	TGTGCCAGCAGATCCGTAGACAGGACAGAGACCCAGTACTTC
TRBD2	TRBJ2-1	once	TRBV2	CASSELAGGVDEQFF	TGTGCCAGCAGCGAACTAGCGGGAGGCGTAGATGAGCAGTTCTTC
.	TRBJ1-1	.	TRBV12-1	CASSFIGKGQGGFTEAFF	TGTGCCAGCAGCTTCATAGGGAAGGGACAGGGTGGCTTCACTGAAGCTTTCTTT
TRBD1	TRBJ2-3	.	TRBV6-1	CASSLQGGDTQYF	TGTGCCAGCAGTTTACAGGGGGGAGATACGCAGTATTTT
.	TRBJ1-5	once	TRBV29-1	CSVVGAGANQPQHF	TGCAGCGTTGTTGGAGCTGGGGCAAATCAGCCCCAGCATTTT
.	TRBJ1-2	.	TRBV2	CASRQEYNYGYTF	TGTGCCAGCAGACAGGAGTACAACTATGGCTACACCTTC
.	TRBJ1-2	.	TRBV11-2	CASSRGGPSLSYTF	TGTGCCAGCAGCCGCGGGGGCCCCTCGTTGAGCTACACCTTC
.	TRBJ2-6	.	TRBV19	CASWGGPPTGANVLTF	TGTGCCAGTTGGGGCGGTCCGCCAACTGGGGCCAACGTCCTGACTTTC
TRBD2	TRBJ2-3	.	TRBV2	CASSERAGGADTQYF	TGTGCCAGCAGCGAACGAGCGGGAGGGGCAGATACGCAGTATTTT
.	TRBJ1-2	.	TRBV29-1	CSVEPQQRGGYTF	TGCAGCGTTGAACCCCAGCAAAGGGGTGGCTACACCTTC
TRBD2	TRBJ2-5	.	TRBV19	CASSPGLADYEETQYF	TGTGCCAGTAGTCCGGGTCTAGCGGATTACGAAGAGACCCAGTACTTC
.	TRBJ1-5	.	TRBV5-1	CASSLQTGGNQPQHF	TGCGCCAGCAGCTTGCAAACGGGAGGCAATCAGCCCCAGCATTTT
TRBD1	TRBJ2-4	.	TRBV10-3	CAISESGTGENIQYF	TGTGCCATCAGTGAGTCGGGGACAGGGGAAAACATTCAGTACTTC
TRBD1	TRBJ2-5	.	TRBV15	CATSRGGRGLGETQYF	TGTGCCACCAGCAGAGGGGGCAGGGGGCTGGGTGAGACCCAGTACTTC
.	TRBJ2-2	.	TRBV7-3	CASSFSTAAGELFF	TGTGCCAGCAGCTTTAGTACGGCGGCCGGGGAGCTGTTTTTT
TRBD1	TRBJ1-1	.	TRBV28	CASRSTGGARNTEAFF	TGTGCCAGCCGGAGCACAGGGGGCGCGAGGAACACTGAAGCTTTCTTT
.	TRBJ2-1	.	TRBV7-9	CASSPQRSPNNEQFF	TGTGCCAGCAGCCCCCAGAGGTCTCCTAACAATGAGCAGTTCTTC
.	TRBJ1-2	.	TRBV5-6	CASSLPSVTTRGYTF	TGTGCCAGCAGCTTGCCCTCGGTGACAACGCGTGGCTACACCTTC
.	TRBJ2-7	.	TRBV7-2	CASSLVARLDYEQYF	TGTGCCAGCAGCTTAGTGGCTAGGCTAGACTACGAGCAGTACTTC
.	TRBJ2-7	.	TRBV19	CASKGQSGTYEQYF	TGTGCCAGCAAAGGACAGTCGGGCACCTACGAGCAGTACTTC
.	TRBJ2-3	.	TRBV28	CASSFQGSSTDTQYF	TGTGCCAGCAGTTTTCAGGGGTCTAGCACAGATACGCAGTATTTT
.	TRBJ1-2	.	TRBV16	CASSQLRRARNYGYTF	TGTGCCAGCAGCCAACTACGGCGGGCCCGTAACTATGGCTACACCTTC
.	TRBJ1-4	.	TRBV6-1	CASSGREDEKLFF	TGTGCCAGCAGTGGCCGGGAAGATGAAAAACTGTTTTTT
TRBD1	TRBJ2-7	.	TRBV6-5	CASTTRGQGPYEQYF	TGTGCCAGCACTACAAGGGGGCAGGGGCCCTACGAGCAGTACTTC
TRBD1	TRBJ1-1	.	TRBV6-5	CASSRTGYATEAFF	TGTGCCAGCAGCCGGACAGGCTATGCCACTGAAGCTTTCTTT
.	TRBJ2-7	.	TRBV19	CASSPRWGAYEQYF	TGTGCCAGTAGTCCCCGATGGGGGGCCTACGAGCAGTACTTC
TRBD1	TRBJ2-7	once	TRBV7-2	CASSLEAGGTYEQYF	TGTGCCAGCAGCTTAGAGGCAGGGGGCACCTACGAGCAGTACTTC
TRBD2	TRBJ2-7	.	TRBV6-1	CATGTSGSYEQYF	TGTGCCACCGGGACTAGCGGGAGCTACGAGCAGTACTTC
.	TRBJ2-1	.	TRBV30	CAWTERAYNEQFF	TGTGCCTGGACCGAGCGGGCTTACAATGAGCAGTTCTTC
TRBD1	TRBJ2-1	.	TRBV29-1	CSGIRDRGLGEQFF	TGCAGCGGTATCCGGGACAGGGGTTTGGGTGAGCAGTTCTTC
TRBD1	TRBJ1-3	once	TRBV5-6	CASSFRDRGNTIYF	TGTGCCAGCAGCTTCCGGGACAGGGGAAACACCATATATTTT